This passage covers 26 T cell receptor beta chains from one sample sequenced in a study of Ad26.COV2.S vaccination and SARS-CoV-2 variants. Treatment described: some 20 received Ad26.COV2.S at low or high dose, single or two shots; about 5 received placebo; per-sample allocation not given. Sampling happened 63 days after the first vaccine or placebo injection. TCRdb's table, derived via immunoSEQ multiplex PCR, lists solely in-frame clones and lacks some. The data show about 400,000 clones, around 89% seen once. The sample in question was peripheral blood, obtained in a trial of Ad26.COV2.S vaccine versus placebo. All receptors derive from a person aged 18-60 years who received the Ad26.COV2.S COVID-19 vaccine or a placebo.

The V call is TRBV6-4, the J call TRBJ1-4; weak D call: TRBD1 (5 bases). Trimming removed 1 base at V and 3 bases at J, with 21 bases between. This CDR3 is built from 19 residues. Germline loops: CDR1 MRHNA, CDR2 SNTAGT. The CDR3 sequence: CASSDYRDSTGAANEKLFF. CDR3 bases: TGTGCCAGCAGTGACTACCGGGACTCTACCGGAGCGGCTAATGAAAAACTGTTTTTT.

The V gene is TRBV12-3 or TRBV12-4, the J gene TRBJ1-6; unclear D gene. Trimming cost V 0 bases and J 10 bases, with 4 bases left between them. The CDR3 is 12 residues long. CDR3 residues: CASSLAGSPLHF. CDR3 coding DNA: TGTGCCAGCAGTTTAGCGGGGTCACCCCTCCACTTT.

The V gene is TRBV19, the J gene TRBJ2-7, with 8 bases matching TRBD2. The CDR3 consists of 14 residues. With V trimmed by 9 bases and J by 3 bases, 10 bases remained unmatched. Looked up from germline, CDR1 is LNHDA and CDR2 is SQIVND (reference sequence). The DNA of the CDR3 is TGTGCCAGCCCCGCCCGGGGGGGCTACTACGAGCAGTACTTC. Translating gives CASPARGGYYEQYF.

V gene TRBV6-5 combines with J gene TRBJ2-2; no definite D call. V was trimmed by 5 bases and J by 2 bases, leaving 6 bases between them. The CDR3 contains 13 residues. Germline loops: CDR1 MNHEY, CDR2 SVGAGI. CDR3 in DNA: TGTGCCAGCAGTCAAATTAACACCGGGGAGCTGTTTTTT. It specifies CASSQINTGELFF.

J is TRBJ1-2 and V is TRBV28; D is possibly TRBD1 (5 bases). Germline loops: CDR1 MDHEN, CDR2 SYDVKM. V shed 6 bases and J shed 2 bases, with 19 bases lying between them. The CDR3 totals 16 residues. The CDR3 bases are TGTGCCAGCAGATTGGGGGGTGGTGGGCGAAACTATGGCTACACCTTC. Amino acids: CASRLGGGGRNYGYTF.

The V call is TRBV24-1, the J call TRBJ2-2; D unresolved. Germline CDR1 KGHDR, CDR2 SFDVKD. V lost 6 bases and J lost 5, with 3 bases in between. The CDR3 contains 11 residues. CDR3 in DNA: TGTGCCACCAGTCGGACCGGGGAGCTGTTTTTT. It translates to CATSRTGELFF.

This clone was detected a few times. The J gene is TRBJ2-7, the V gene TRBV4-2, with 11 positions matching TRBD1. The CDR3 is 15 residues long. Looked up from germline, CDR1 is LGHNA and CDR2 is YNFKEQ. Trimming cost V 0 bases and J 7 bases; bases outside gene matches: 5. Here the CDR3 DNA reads TGTGCCAGCAGCCAAGAAGGACAGGGGGCGCGGGAGCAGTACTTC. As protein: CASSQEGQGAREQYF.

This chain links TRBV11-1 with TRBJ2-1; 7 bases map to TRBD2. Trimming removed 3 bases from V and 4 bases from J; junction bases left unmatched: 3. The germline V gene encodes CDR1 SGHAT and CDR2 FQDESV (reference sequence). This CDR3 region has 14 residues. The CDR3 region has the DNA TGTGCCAGCAGCTTGGGGACTACTTACAATGAGCAGTTCTTC. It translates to CASSLGTTYNEQFF.

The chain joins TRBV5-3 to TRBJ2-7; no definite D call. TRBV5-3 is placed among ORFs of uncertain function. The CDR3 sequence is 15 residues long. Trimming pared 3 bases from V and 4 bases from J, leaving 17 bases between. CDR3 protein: CARSSWLGNQYEQYF. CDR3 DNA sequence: TGTGCCAGAAGCTCTTGGCTGGGGAATCAATACGAGCAGTACTTC.

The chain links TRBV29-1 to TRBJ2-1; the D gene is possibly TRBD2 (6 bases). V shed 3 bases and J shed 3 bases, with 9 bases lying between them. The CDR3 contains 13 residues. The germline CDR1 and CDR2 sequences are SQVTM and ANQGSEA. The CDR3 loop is CSVEWRDYNEQFF. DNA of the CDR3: TGCAGCGTTGAGTGGAGGGACTACAATGAGCAGTTCTTC.

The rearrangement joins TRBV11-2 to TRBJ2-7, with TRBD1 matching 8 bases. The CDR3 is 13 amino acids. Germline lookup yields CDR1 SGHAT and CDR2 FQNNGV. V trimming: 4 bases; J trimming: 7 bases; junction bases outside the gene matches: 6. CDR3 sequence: CASSYTGGREQYF. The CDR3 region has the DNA TGTGCCAGCAGCTATACAGGGGGTAGGGAGCAGTACTTC.

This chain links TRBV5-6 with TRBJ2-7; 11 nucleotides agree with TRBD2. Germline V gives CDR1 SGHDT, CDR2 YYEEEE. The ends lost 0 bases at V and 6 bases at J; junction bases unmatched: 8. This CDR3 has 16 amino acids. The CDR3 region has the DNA TGTGCCAGCAGCTTGGCCTTTACTAGCGGGAGTTCCGAGCAGTACTTC. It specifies CASSLAFTSGSSEQYF.

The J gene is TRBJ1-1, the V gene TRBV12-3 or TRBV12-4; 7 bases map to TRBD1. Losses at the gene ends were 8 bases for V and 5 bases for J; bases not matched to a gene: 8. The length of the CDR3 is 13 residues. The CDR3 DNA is TGTGCCAGCGGGGACAGAGGTGGGACTGAAGCTTTCTTT. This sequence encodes CASGDRGGTEAFF.

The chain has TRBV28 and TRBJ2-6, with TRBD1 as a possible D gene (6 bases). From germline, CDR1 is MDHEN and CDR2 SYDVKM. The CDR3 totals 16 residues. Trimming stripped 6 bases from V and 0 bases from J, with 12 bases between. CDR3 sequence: CASRETGNSGANVLTF. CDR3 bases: TGTGCCAGCAGAGAGACAGGAAACTCTGGGGCCAACGTCCTGACTTTC.

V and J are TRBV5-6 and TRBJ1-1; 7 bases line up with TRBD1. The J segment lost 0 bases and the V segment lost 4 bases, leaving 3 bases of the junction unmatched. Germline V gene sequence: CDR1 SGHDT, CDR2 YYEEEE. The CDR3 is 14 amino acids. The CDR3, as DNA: TGTGCCAGCAGCCAGGGACAGATGAACACTGAAGCTTTCTTT. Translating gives CASSQGQMNTEAFF.

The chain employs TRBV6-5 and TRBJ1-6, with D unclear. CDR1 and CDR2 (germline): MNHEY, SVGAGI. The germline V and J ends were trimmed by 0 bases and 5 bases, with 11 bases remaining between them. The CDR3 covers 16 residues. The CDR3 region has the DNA TGTGCCAGCAGTTACTCAAGCGGAGCAGATAATTCACCCCTCCACTTT. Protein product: CASSYSSGADNSPLHF.

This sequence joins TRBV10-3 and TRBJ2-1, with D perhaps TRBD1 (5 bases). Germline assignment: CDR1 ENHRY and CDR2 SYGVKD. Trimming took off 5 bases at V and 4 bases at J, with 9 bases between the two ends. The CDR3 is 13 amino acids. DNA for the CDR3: TGTGCCATCAGTTCGACAGATTACAATGAGCAGTTCTTC. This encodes CAISSTDYNEQFF.

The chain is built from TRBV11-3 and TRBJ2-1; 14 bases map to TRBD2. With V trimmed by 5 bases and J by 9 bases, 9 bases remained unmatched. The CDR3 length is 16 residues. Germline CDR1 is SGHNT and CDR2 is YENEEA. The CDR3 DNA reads TGTGCCAGCAGCGCCCCGGGACTAGCGGGAGTAGGTGAGCAGTTCTTC. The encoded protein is CASSAPGLAGVGEQFF.

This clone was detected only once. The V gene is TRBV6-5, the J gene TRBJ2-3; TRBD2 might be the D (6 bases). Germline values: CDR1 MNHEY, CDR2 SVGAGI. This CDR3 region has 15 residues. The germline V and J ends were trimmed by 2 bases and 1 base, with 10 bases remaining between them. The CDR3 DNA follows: TGTGCCAGCAGTTACCGGGCTAGCGGCACAGATACGCAGTATTTT. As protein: CASSYRASGTDTQYF.

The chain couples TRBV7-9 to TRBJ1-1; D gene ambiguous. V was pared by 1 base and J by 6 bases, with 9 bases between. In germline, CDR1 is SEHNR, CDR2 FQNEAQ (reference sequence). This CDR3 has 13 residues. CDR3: CASSLVPAPEAFF. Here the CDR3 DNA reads TGTGCCAGCAGCTTAGTTCCGGCCCCTGAAGCTTTCTTT.

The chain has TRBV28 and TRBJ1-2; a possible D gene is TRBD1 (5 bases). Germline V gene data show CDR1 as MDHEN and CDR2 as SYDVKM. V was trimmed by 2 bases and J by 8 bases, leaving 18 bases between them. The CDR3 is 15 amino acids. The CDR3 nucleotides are TGTGCCAGCAGTTTAGACGGGACCGGATCCTTGGGCTACACCTTC. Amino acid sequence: CASSLDGTGSLGYTF.

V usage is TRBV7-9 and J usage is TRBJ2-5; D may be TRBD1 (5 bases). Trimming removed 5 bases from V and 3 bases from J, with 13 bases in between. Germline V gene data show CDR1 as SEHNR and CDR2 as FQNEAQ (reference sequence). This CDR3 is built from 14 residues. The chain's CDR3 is CASSPGHLEETQYF. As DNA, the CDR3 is TGTGCCAGCAGCCCCGGACATTTGGAAGAGACCCAGTACTTC.

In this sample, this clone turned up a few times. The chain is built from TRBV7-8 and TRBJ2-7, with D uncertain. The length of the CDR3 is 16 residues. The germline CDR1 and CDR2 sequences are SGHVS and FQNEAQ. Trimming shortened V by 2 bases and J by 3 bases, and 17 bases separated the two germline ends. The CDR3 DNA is TGTGCCAGCAGCTTAAACCCAGTGGGGAAAGTCTACGAGCAGTACTTC. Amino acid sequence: CASSLNPVGKVYEQYF. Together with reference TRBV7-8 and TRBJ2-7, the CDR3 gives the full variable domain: GAGVSQSPRYKVAKRGQDVALRCDPISGHVSLFWYQQALGQGPEFLTYFQNEAQLDKSGLPSDRFFAERPEGSVSTLKIQRTQQEDSAVYLCASSLNPVGKVYEQYFGPGTRLTVT.

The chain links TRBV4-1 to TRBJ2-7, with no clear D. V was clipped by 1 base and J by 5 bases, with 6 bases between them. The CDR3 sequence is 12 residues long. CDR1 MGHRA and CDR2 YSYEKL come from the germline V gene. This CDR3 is CASSQVFNEQYF. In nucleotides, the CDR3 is TGCGCCAGCAGCCAAGTCTTTAACGAGCAGTACTTC.

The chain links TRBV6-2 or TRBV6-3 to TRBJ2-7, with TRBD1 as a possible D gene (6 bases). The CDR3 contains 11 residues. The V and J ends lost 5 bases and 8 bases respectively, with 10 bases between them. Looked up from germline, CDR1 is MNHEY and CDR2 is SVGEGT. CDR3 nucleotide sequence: TGTGCCAGCAGTGGGACACTTCAGCAGTACTTC. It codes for CASSGTLQQYF.

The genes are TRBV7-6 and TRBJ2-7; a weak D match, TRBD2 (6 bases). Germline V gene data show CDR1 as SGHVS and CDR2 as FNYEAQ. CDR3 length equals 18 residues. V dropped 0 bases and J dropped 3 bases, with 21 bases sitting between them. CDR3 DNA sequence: TGTGCCAGCAGCTTAGCGGGCGGGGCACAGGAAATTTTCTACGAGCAGTACTTC. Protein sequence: CASSLAGGAQEIFYEQYF. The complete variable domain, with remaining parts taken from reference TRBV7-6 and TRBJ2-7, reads GAGVSQSPRYKVTKRGQDVALRCDPISGHVSLYWYRQALGQGPEFLTYFNYEAQQDKSGLPNDRFSAERPEGSISTLTIQRTEQRDSAMYRCASSLAGGAQEIFYEQYFGPGTRLTVT.